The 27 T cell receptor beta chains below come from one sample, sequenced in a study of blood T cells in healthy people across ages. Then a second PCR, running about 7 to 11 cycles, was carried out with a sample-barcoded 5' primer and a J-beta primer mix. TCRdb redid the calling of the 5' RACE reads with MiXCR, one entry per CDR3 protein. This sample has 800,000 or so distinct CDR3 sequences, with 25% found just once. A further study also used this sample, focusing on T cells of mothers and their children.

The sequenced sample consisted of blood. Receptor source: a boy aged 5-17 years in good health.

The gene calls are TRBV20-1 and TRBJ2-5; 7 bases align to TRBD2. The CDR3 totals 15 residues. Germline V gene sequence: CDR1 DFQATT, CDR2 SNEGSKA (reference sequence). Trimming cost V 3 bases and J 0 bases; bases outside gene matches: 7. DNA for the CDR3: TGCAGTGCTAGGGGGCCTAGCGGCTACCAAGAGACCCAGTACTTC. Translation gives CSARGPSGYQETQYF.

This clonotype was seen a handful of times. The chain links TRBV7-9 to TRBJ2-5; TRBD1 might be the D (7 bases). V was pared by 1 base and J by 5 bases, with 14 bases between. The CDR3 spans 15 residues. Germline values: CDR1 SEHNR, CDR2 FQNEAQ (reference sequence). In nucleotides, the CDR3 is TGTGCCAGCAGCTTAGTTCAGGGGGGCCCCGAGACCCAGTACTTC. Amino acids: CASSLVQGGPETQYF.

This chain's CDR3 is CATRSDRSATEAFF. The CDR3 DNA follows: TGTGCCACCAGGTCGGACAGGTCGGCCACTGAAGCTTTCTTT. The rearrangement uses TRBV24-1 and TRBJ1-1; 7 positions agree with TRBD1. Germline CDR1 KGHDR, CDR2 SFDVKD. J was trimmed by 4 bases and V by 7 bases; bases with no gene match: 8. The CDR3 covers 14 residues.

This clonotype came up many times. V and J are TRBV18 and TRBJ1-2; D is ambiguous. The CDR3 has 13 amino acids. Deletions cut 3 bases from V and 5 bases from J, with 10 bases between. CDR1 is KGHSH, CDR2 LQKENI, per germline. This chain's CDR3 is CASSPSVSYGYTF. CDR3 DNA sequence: TGTGCCAGCTCACCGTCCGTATCTTATGGCTACACCTTC.

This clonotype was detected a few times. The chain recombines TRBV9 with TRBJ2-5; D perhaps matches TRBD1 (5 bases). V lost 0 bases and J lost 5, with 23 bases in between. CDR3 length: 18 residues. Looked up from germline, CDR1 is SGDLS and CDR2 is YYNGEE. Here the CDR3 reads CASSVAKDQGGVRETQYF. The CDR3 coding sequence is TGTGCCAGCAGCGTAGCTAAGGACCAGGGTGGTGTTCGGGAGACCCAGTACTTC.

The CDR3 here is CASSLFEVTEAFF. CDR3 DNA sequence: TGCGCCAGCAGCTTGTTTGAGGTAACTGAAGCTTTCTTT. The chain combines TRBV5-1 with TRBJ1-1; no clear D. CDR3 length equals 13 residues. Germline V lookup: CDR1 SGHRS, CDR2 YFSETQ. Trimming cost V 1 base and J 5 bases, with 9 bases left between them.

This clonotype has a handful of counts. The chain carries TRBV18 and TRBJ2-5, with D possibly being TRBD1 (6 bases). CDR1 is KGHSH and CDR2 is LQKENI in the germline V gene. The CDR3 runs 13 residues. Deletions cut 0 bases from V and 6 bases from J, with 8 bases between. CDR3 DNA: TGTGCCAGCTCACCACCGTGGGGGCAGACCCAGTACTTC. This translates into CASSPPWGQTQYF.

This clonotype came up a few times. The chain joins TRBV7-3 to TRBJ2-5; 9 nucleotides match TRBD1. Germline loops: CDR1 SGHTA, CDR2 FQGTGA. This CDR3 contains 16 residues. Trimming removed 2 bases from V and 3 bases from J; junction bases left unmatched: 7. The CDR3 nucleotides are TGTGCCAGCAGCTTAGACGGGGGGACAGGGAAAGAGACCCAGTACTTC. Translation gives CASSLDGGTGKETQYF. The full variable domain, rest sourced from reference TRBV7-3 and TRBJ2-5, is GAGVSQTPSNKVTEKGKYVELRCDPISGHTALYWYRQSLGQGPEFLIYFQGTGAADDSGLPNDRFFAVRPEGSVSTLKIQRTERGDSAVYLCASSLDGGTGKETQYFGPGTRLLVL.

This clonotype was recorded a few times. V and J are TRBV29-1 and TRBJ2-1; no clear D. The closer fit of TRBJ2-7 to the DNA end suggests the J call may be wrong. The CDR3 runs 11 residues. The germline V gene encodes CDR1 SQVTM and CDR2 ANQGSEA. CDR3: CSVKLRDEQYF. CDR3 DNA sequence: TGCAGCGTTAAGCTACGGGACGAGCAGTACTTC.

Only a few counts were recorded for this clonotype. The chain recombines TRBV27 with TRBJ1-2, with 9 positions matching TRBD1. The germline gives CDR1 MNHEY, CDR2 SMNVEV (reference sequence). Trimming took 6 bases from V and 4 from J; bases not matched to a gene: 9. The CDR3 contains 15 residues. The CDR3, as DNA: TGTGCCAGCAGACGGACAGGGGTTATGGGCTATGGCTACACCTTC. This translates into CASRRTGVMGYGYTF.

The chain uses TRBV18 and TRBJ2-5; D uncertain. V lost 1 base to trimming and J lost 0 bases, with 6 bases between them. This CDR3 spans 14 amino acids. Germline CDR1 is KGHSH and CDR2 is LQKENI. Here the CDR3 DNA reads TGTGCCAGCTCACCACAGAGTCACCAAGAGACCCAGTACTTC. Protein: CASSPQSHQETQYF.

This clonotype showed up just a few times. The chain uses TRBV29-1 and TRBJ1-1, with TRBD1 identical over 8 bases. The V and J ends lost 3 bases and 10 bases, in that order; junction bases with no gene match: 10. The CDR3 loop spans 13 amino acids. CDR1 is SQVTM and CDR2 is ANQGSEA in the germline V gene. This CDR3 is CSVEPWIGQGAFF. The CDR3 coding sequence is TGCAGCGTTGAGCCTTGGATTGGACAGGGAGCTTTCTTT.

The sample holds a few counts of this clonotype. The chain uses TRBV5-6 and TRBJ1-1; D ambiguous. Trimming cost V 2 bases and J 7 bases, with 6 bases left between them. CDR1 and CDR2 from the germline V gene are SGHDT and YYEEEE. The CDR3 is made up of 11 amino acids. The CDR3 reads CASSFMGEAFF. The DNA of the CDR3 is TGTGCCAGCAGCTTTATGGGTGAAGCTTTCTTT.

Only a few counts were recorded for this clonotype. In DNA, the CDR3 is TGTGCCAGCAGCTTAGCTACAGGGGGAGTCACTGAAGCTTTCTTT. Its protein product is CASSLATGGVTEAFF. The chain recombines TRBV7-9 with TRBJ1-1; 8 nucleotides agree with TRBD1. Germline loops: CDR1 SEHNR, CDR2 FQNEAQ (reference sequence). The CDR3 has 15 amino acids. With 0 bases clipped from V and 4 bases from J, the junction kept 4 bases outside the gene matches.

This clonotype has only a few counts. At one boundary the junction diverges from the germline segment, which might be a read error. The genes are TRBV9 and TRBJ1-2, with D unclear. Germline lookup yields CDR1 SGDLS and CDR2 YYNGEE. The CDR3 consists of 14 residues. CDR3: CASSVDGYSDGHTF. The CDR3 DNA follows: TGTGCCAGCAGCGTAGACGGCTACTCGGATGGCCACACCTTC.

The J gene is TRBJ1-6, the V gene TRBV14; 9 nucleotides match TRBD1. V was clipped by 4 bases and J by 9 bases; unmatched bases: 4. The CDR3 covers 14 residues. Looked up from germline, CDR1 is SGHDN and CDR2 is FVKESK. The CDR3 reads CASSRDRDGSPLHF. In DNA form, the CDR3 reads TGTGCCAGCAGCCGGGACAGGGACGGTTCACCCCTCCACTTT.

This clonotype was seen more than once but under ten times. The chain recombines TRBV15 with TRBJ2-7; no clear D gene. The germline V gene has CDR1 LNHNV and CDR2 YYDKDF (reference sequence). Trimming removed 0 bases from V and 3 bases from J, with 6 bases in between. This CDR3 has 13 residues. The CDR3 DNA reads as TGTGCCACCAGCAGAGATGCACACTACGAGCAGTACTTC. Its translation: CATSRDAHYEQYF. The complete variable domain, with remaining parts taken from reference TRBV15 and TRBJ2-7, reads DAMVIQNPRYQVTQFGKPVTLSCSQTLNHNVMYWYQQKSSQAPKLLFHYYDKDFNNEADTPDNFQSRRPNTSFCFLDIRSPGLGDTAMYLCATSRDAHYEQYFGPGTRLTVT.

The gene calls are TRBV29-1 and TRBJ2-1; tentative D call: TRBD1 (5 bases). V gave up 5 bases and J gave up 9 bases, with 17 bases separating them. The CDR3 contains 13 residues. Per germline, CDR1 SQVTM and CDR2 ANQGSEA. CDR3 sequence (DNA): TGCAGCGTTAGACAGACAGCATCCCTTGAGCAGTTCTTC. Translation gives CSVRQTASLEQFF.

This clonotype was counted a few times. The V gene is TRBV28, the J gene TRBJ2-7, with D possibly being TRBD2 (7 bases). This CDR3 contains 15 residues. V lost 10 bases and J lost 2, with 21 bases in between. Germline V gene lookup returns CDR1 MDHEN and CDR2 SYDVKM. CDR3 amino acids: CATQGGAFAPYEQYF. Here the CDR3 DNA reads TGTGCCACGCAAGGGGGGGCCTTCGCCCCCTACGAGCAGTACTTC.

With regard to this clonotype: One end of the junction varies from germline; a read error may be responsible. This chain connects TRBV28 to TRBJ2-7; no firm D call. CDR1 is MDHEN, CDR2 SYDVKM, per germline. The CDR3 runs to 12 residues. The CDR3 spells CASSSQEYGQYF. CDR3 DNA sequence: TGTGCCAGCAGTTCCCAGGAATACGGGCAGTACTTC.

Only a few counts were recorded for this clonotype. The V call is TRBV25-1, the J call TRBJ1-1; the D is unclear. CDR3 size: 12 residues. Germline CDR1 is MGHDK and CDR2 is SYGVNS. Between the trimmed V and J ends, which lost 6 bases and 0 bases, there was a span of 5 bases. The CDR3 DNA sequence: TGTGCCAGCAGGGTCCTGAACACTGAAGCTTTCTTT. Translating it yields CASRVLNTEAFF.

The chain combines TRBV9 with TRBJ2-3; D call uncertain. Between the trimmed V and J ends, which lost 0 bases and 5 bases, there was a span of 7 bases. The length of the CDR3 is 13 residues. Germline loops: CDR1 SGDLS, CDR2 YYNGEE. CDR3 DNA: TGTGCCAGCAGCGTAGGGATATTAGATACGCAGTATTTT. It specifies CASSVGILDTQYF.

This chain's CDR3 is CASRVTGTTYEQYF. CDR3 nucleotides: TGTGCCAGCAGGGTAACCGGGACCACCTACGAGCAGTACTTC. V and J are TRBV6-6 and TRBJ2-5; D is tentatively TRBD1 or TRBD2 (5 bases each). The assigned J gene may be wrong: the sequence end matches TRBJ2-7 better. The CDR3 contains 14 residues. From germline, CDR1 is MNHNY and CDR2 SVGAGI (reference sequence).

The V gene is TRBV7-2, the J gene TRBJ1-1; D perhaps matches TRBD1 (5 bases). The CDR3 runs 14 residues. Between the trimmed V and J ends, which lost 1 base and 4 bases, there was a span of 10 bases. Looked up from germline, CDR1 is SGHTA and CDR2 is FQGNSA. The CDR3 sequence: CASSLGQRATEAFF. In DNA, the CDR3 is TGTGCCAGCAGCTTAGGACAGCGGGCCACTGAAGCTTTCTTT.

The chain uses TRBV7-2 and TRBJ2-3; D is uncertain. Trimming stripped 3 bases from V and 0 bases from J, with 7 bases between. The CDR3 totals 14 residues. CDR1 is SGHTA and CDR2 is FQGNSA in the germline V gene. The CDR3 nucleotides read TGTGCCAGCAGCTTTTATCAGAGCACAGATACGCAGTATTTT. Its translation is CASSFYQSTDTQYF.

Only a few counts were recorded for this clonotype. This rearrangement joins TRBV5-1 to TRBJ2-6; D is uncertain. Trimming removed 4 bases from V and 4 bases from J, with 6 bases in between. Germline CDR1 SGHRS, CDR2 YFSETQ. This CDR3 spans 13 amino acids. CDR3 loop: CASSAWGANVLTF. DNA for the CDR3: TGCGCCAGCAGCGCCTGGGGGGCCAACGTCCTGACTTTC.

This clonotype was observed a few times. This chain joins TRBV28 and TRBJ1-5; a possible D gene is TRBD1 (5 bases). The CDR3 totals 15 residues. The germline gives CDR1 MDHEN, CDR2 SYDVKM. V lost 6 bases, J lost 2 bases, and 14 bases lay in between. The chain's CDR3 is CASSPGGVGNQPQHF. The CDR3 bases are TGTGCCAGCAGCCCGGGAGGGGTAGGCAATCAGCCCCAGCATTTT.